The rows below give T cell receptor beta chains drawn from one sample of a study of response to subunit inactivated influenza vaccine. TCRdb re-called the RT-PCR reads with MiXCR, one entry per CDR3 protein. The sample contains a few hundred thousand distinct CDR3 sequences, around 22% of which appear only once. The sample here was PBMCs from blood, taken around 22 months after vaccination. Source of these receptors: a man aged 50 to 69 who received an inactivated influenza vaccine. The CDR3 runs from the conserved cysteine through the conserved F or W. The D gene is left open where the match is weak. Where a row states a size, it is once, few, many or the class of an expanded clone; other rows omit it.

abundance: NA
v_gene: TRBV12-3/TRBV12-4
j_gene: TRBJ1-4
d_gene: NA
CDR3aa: CASSLSGGDQKLFF
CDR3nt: TGTGCCAGCAGTTTGTCGGGGGGGGATCAAAAACTGTTTTTT

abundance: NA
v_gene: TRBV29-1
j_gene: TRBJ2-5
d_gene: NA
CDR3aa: CSVEDPGTQETQYF
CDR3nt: TGCAGCGTTGAAGATCCGGGAACCCAAGAGACCCAGTACTTC

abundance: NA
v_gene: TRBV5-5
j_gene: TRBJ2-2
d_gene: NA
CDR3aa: CASTLRQATGELFF
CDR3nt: TGTGCCAGCACCTTAAGACAGGCCACCGGGGAGCTGTTTTTT

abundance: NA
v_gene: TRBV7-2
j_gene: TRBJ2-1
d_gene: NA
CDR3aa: CASSRRGNYNEQFF
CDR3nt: TGTGCCAGCAGCCGCCGAGGGAATTACAATGAGCAGTTCTTC

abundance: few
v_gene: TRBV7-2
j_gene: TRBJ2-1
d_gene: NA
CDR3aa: CASSLVPTVYNEQFF
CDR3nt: TGTGCCAGCAGCTTAGTGCCGACAGTTTACAATGAGCAGTTCTTC

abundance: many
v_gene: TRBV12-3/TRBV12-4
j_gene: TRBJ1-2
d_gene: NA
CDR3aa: CASSETARYTF
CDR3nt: TGTGCCAGCAGTGAGACAGCTCGCTACACCTTC

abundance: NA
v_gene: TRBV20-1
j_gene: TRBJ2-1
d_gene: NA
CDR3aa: CSARGRGLRDPIDNEQFF
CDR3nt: TGCAGTGCTAGAGGAAGAGGACTCCGGGACCCCATAGACAATGAGCAGTTCTTC

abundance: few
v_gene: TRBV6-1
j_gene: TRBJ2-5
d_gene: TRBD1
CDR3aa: CASSKTGGARETQYF
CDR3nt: TGTGCCAGCAGTAAGACAGGGGGCGCCCGGGAGACCCAGTACTTC

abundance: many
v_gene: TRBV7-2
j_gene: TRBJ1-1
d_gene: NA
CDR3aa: CASSSRQGFSAFF
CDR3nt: TGTGCCAGCAGCTCCCGACAAGGGTTTAGTGCTTTCTTT

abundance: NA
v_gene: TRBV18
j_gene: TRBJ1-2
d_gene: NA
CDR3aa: CASSPGRDRYGYTF
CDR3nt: TGTGCCAGCTCACCAGGGCGGGACCGCTATGGCTACACCTTC

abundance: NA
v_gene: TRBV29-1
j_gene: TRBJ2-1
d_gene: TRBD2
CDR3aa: CSVTGGSPSNEQFF
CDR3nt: TGCAGCGTGACGGGCGGGAGCCCTTCCAATGAGCAGTTCTTC

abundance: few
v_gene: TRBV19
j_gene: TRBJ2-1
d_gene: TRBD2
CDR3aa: CASSTTSRGEQFF
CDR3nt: TGTGCCAGTAGTACGACTAGCCGAGGTGAGCAGTTCTTC

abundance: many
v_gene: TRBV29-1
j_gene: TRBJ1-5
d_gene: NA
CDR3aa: CSVGPDGNQPQHF
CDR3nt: TGCAGCGTAGGGCCGGACGGCAATCAGCCCCAGCATTTT

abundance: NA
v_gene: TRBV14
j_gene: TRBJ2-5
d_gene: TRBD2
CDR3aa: CASSPSGRIQYF
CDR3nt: TGTGCCAGCAGTCCTAGCGGGAGGATCCAGTACTTC

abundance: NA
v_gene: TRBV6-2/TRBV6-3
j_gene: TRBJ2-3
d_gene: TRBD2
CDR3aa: CASTRLAGTDTQYF
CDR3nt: TGTGCCAGCACCCGACTAGCGGGCACAGATACGCAGTATTTT

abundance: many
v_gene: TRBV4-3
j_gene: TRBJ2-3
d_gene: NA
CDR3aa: CASSQDSQGTDTQYF
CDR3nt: TGCGCCAGCAGCCAAGATTCGCAGGGCACAGATACGCAGTATTTT

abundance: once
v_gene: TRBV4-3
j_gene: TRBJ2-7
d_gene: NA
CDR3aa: CASSPSFGRSYEQYF
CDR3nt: TGCGCCAGCAGCCCTTCCTTTGGGAGGAGCTACGAGCAGTACTTC

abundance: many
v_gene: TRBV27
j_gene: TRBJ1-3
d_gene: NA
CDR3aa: CASSLHLPGAGNTIYF
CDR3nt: TGTGCCAGCAGTCTCCACCTCCCGGGGGCCGGAAACACCATATATTTT

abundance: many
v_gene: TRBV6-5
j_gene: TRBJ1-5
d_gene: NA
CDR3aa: CASSYSPQGYQPQHF
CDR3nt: TGTGCCAGCAGTTACTCCCCTCAGGGGTATCAGCCCCAGCATTTT

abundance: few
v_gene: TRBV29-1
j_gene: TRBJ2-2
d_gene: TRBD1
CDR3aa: CSVTPWDRAPGELFF
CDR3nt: TGCAGCGTTACACCCTGGGACAGGGCCCCCGGGGAGCTGTTTTTT

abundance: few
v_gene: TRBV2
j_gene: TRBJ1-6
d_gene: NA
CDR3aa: CASSEEAGLNSPLHF
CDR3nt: TGTGCCAGCAGTGAGGAGGCAGGGCTTAATTCACCCCTCCACTTT

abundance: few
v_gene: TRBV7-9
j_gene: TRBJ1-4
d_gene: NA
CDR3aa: CASSLGPGRGEKLFF
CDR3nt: TGTGCCAGCAGCTTAGGTCCAGGGAGGGGTGAAAAACTGTTTTTT

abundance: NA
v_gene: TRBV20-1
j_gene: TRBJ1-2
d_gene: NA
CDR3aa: CSARDVGGYGYSF
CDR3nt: TGCAGTGCTAGAGACGTGGGGGGTTATGGCTACTCCTTC

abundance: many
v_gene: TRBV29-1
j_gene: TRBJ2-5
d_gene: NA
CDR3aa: CSVRVSETQYF
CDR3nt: TGCAGCGTAAGGGTTTCAGAGACCCAGTACTTC

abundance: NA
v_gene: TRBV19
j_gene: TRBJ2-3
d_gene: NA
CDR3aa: CASRSDPSTDTQYF
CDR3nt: TGTGCCAGCAGGAGCGATCCTAGCACAGATACGCAGTATTTT

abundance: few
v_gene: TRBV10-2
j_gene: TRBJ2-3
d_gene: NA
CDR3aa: CASIKGTPNRETQYF
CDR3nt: TGCGCCAGCATCAAGGGGACTCCCAATCGGGAGACGCAGTATTTT

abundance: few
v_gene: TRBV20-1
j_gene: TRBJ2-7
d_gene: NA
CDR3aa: CSASTDSPSREQYF
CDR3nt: TGCAGTGCTAGTACTGACTCGCCCTCCCGCGAGCAGTACTTC

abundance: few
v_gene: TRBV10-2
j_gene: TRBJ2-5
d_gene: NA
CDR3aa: CASSRIRGWETQYF
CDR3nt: TGCGCCAGCAGTCGGATTCGCGGTTGGGAGACCCAGTACTTC

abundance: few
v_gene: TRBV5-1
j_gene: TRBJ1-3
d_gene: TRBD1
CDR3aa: CASSEGTASGNTIYF
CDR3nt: TGCGCCAGCAGCGAGGGGACAGCATCTGGAAACACCATATATTTT